The 8 T cell receptor beta chains below were found in one sample sequenced in a study of blood T cells in healthy people across ages. Alongside a J-beta primer mix, a sample-barcoded 5' primer served in a second PCR lasting about 7 to 11 cycles. TCRdb re-called the 5' RACE reads through MiXCR, storing one row per CDR3 protein. The top ten hold roughly 7.7% of the sample, which has around 1.5 million distinct CDR3 sequences, around 39% seen once. Sequenced: blood. The receptor set was obtained from a woman under 30 in good health.

The rearrangement links TRBV20-1 to TRBJ2-7, with D perhaps TRBD2 (5 bases). CDR1 is DFQATT, CDR2 SNEGSKA, per germline (reference sequence). V was clipped by 0 bases and J by 2 bases, with 17 bases between them. This CDR3 is built from 16 residues. CDR3 sequence reads: CSARDFWEKGPYEQYF. Written as DNA, the CDR3 is TGCAGTGCTAGAGATTTTTGGGAGAAAGGGCCCTACGAGCAGTACTTC.

This chain connects TRBV12-5 to TRBJ2-7; the D is unclear. The CDR3 consists of 12 residues. The germline V gene has CDR1 LGHNT and CDR2 FRNRAP. V was cut by 6 bases and J by 3 bases, with 9 bases left in between. This CDR3 reads CASGNDGYEQYF. CDR3 coding DNA: TGTGCTAGTGGGAATGACGGCTACGAGCAGTACTTC.

V is TRBV7-2 and J is TRBJ2-3, with D uncertain. The V and J ends lost 5 bases and 2 bases respectively, with 14 bases between them. Per germline, CDR1 SGHTA and CDR2 FQGNSA. The CDR3 runs to 15 residues. The CDR3 spells CASSPTVGVTDTQYF. The DNA for the CDR3 is TGTGCCAGCAGCCCGACCGTAGGCGTCACAGATACGCAGTATTTT.

This clonotype was seen a few times. The V gene is TRBV29-1, the J gene TRBJ1-4, with no clear D. The CDR3 spans 14 residues. Germline V gives CDR1 SQVTM, CDR2 ANQGSEA. The ends were cut back, 4 bases at V and 3 bases at J, with 12 bases in the middle. CDR3 sequence: CSVAGGRANEKLFF. As DNA, the CDR3 is TGCAGCGTTGCCGGAGGACGGGCTAATGAAAAACTGTTTTTT.

CDR3 nucleotide sequence: TGTGCCAGCAGTTTCCGGACAGGGGCAAATGAGCAGTACTTC. Translation: CASSFRTGANEQYF. The rearrangement uses TRBV12-3 or TRBV12-4 and TRBJ2-5, with 9 bases identical to TRBD1. V gave up 3 bases and J gave up 11 bases; unmatched junction bases: 10. This CDR3 comprises 14 residues.

V gene TRBV5-1 combines with J gene TRBJ1-6; 9 bases agree with TRBD1. Per germline, CDR1 SGHRS and CDR2 YFSETQ. Losses at the gene ends were 4 bases for V and 0 bases for J; bases not matched to a gene: 8. The CDR3 sequence is 18 residues long. The CDR3 here is CASSIPGTGSSYNSPLHF. For the CDR3, the DNA is TGCGCCAGCAGCATACCCGGGACAGGGAGCTCCTATAATTCACCCCTCCACTTT.

The V and J genes are TRBV15 and TRBJ2-5; TRBD2 agrees at 11 bases. Losses at the gene ends were 1 base for V and 4 bases for J; bases not matched to a gene: 11. Germline CDR1 reads LNHNV; CDR2 reads YYDKDF (reference sequence). The CDR3 has 18 amino acids. CDR3 protein: CATSRVLAGATLRETQYF. The CDR3 DNA reads TGTGCCACCAGCAGAGTACTAGCGGGGGCGACCTTGCGAGAGACCCAGTACTTC.

J is TRBJ2-2 and V is TRBV5-6; TRBD2 matches 9 bases. The ends lost 0 bases at V and 6 bases at J; junction bases unmatched: 3. CDR1 is SGHDT and CDR2 is YYEEEE in the germline V gene. The CDR3 spans 15 residues. DNA for the CDR3: TGTGCCAGCAGCTTGGACGGCGGGGGGGCCGGGGAGCTGTTTTTT. It yields the protein CASSLDGGGAGELFF.